Following are 20 T cell receptor beta chains from one sample sequenced in a study of shared clonotypes between healthy human individuals. TCRdb keeps only in-frame clones here, not all; method: immunoSEQ multiplex PCR. Here the sample spans 2 million to 2.5 million clones, more than 85% being singletons. The sequenced material came from naive CD4+ T cells from PBMCs. Subset given: CD45RA+ positively selected. Receptors were obtained from a man between 18 and 35 years old in good health. Some clones in this sample may be carry-over from other donors' samples.

This clone showed up just once. The chain combines TRBV2 with TRBJ2-7; 8 bases are shared with TRBD2. V shed 7 bases and J 5 bases; nucleotides not matched to a gene: 7. Looked up from germline, CDR1 is SNHLY and CDR2 is FYNNEI. This CDR3 region has 13 residues. CDR3: CASNGRAGDEQYF. DNA of the CDR3: TGTGCCAGCAACGGGAGGGCCGGGGACGAGCAGTACTTC.

This clone appeared once. V is TRBV4-1 and J is TRBJ2-1; 10 bases agree with TRBD1. This CDR3 comprises 19 residues. The V gene end was trimmed by 2 bases and the J gene end by 0 bases; junction bases not matched to a gene: 10. Germline V gene lookup returns CDR1 MGHRA and CDR2 YSYEKL. The CDR3, as DNA: TGCGCCAGCAGCCAAATGAAAGTCCGGACAGGGGGCTCCTACAATGAGCAGTTCTTC. Translating it yields CASSQMKVRTGGSYNEQFF.

This clone appeared a single time. The chain recombines TRBV4-3 with TRBJ1-2; 8 bases are a match to TRBD1. The CDR3 sequence is 14 residues long. The germline CDR1 and CDR2 sequences are LGHNA and YSLEER. With V trimmed by 5 bases and J by 4 bases, 6 bases remained unmatched. In DNA form, the CDR3 reads TGCGCCAGCAGCACGCGGACAGGGCCCTATGGCTACACCTTC. Translation: CASSTRTGPYGYTF.

The chain carries TRBV11-2 and TRBJ1-4; maybe TRBD1 (5 bases). This CDR3 region has 14 residues. Trimming removed 3 bases at V and 7 bases at J, with 12 bases between. The germline gives CDR1 SGHAT, CDR2 FQNNGV. The chain's CDR3 is CASSFDLRGEKLFF. The CDR3, as DNA: TGTGCCAGCAGCTTCGACCTAAGGGGTGAAAAACTGTTTTTT.

This chain connects TRBV19 to TRBJ1-5; TRBD1 matches at 8 bases. Trimming took 1 base from V and 6 from J; bases not matched to a gene: 8. Germline lookup yields CDR1 LNHDA and CDR2 SQIVND (reference sequence). This CDR3 has 16 residues. CDR3 bases: TGTGCCAGTAGTATAGCGACAGGGGCGCTTCCTCAGCCCCAGCATTTT. It codes for CASSIATGALPQPQHF.

The V call is TRBV18, the J call TRBJ2-7, with 8 positions matching TRBD1. With 7 bases clipped from V and 10 bases from J, the junction kept 15 bases outside the gene matches. This CDR3 region has 14 residues. Germline CDR1 and CDR2: KGHSH and LQKENI. The CDR3 bases are TGTGCCAGCTTACTAGCCCAGGGGGCCTCGGAACAGTACTTC. This sequence encodes CASLLAQGASEQYF.

Details on this clone: Other DNA sequences from this sample encode an identical CDR3 as well. The chain links TRBV9 to TRBJ2-3; 8 nucleotides agree with TRBD2. There are 15 residues in the CDR3. Trimming removed 0 bases from V and 3 bases from J; junction bases left unmatched: 3. The germline CDR1 and CDR2 sequences are SGDLS and YYNGEE. This CDR3 reads CASSVDSGGTDTQYF. The CDR3 bases are TGTGCCAGCAGCGTAGATTCGGGAGGGACAGATACGCAGTATTTT. Looking up the rest from reference TRBV9 and TRBJ2-3 gives the full variable domain: DSGVTQTPKHLITATGQRVTLRCSPRSGDLSVYWYQQSLDQGLQFLIQYYNGEERAKGNILERFSAQQFPDLHSELNLSSLELGDSALYFCASSVDSGGTDTQYFGPGTRLTVL.

The V gene is TRBV5-1, the J gene TRBJ2-4; TRBD2 matches at 13 bases. The CDR3 length is 18 residues. Germline CDR1 SGHRS, CDR2 YFSETQ. Trimming at V came to 3 bases and at J to 5 bases, leaving 11 bases not matched to a gene. The CDR3 is CASSYSLGLAGRENIQYF. The CDR3 bases are TGCGCCAGCAGCTATTCACTGGGACTAGCGGGAAGAGAAAACATTCAGTACTTC. The full variable domain, its missing parts supplied by reference TRBV5-1 and TRBJ2-4, is KAGVTQTPRYLIKTRGQQVTLSCSPISGHRSVSWYQQTPGQGLQFLFEYFSETQRNKGNFPGRFSGRQFSNSRSEMNVSTLELGDSALYLCASSYSLGLAGRENIQYFGAGTRLSVL.

This chain links TRBV7-8 with TRBJ1-3, with D hard to call. V was pared by 5 bases and J by 1 base, with 12 bases between. Germline V CDR1 and CDR2: SGHVS, FQNEAQ. The CDR3 extends over 15 amino acids. The DNA for the CDR3 is TGTGCCAGCAGCCCAGGTGGAACTTCTGGAAACACCATATATTTT. It specifies CASSPGGTSGNTIYF.

This chain connects TRBV7-9 to TRBJ2-7; 8 nucleotides agree with TRBD1. CDR1 is SEHNR and CDR2 is FQNEAQ in the germline V gene (reference sequence). This CDR3 has 15 residues. After removal of 5 bases from V and 1 base from J, the junction contained 7 bases not matched to a gene. CDR3 bases: TGTGCCAGCAGCCTGCGACAGGGGTTGTCCTACGAGCAGTACTTC. Amino acid sequence: CASSLRQGLSYEQYF.

This clone was picked up one time. The sample contains more than one DNA sequence encoding this CDR3. The CDR3 DNA sequence: TGCGCCAGCAGCTTGGAACCCAACACTGAAGCTTTCTTT. It is translated as CASSLEPNTEAFF. The chain carries TRBV5-1 and TRBJ1-1; D is unresolved. The CDR3 is made up of 13 amino acids. V was trimmed by 0 bases and J by 2 bases, leaving 5 bases between them. The V gene's germline CDR1 is SGHRS and CDR2 YFSETQ.

With regard to this clone: Other DNA sequences in this sample translate to the same CDR3. The rearrangement links TRBV6-1 to TRBJ2-7, with a possible D match to TRBD1 (6 bases). V was clipped by 4 bases and J by 2 bases, with 9 bases between them. The CDR3 has 13 amino acids. From germline, CDR1 is MNHNS and CDR2 SASEGT. DNA for the CDR3: TGTGCCAGCAGTGCGACAGGAACCTACGAGCAGTACTTC. As protein: CASSATGTYEQYF.

The rearrangement links TRBV7-9 to TRBJ2-3, with D possibly being TRBD2 (5 bases). This CDR3 is 15 amino acids long. The germline V and J ends were trimmed by 2 bases and 2 bases, with 11 bases remaining between them. CDR1 SEHNR and CDR2 FQNEAQ come from the germline V gene (reference sequence). CDR3 sequence reads: CASSLRSGYTDTQYF. The CDR3 DNA is TGTGCCAGCAGCTTACGAAGCGGATACACAGATACGCAGTATTTT. Full variable domain (outside the CDR3, taken from reference TRBV7-9 and TRBJ2-3): DTGVSQNPRHKITKRGQNVTFRCDPISEHNRLYWYRQTLGQGPEFLTYFQNEAQLEKSRLLSDRFSAERPKGSFSTLEIQRTEQGDSAMYLCASSLRSGYTDTQYFGPGTRLTVL.

In nucleotides, the CDR3 is TGTGCCAGCATCCCCGGGACTCTTTCCACAGATACGCAGTATTTT. Its translation is CASIPGTLSTDTQYF. This sequence joins TRBV28 and TRBJ2-3, with D possibly TRBD2 on 6 matching bases. The germline V gene has CDR1 MDHEN and CDR2 SYDVKM. Trimming left V 7 bases short and J 2 bases short, with 16 bases between. This CDR3 is 15 amino acids long.

In DNA, the CDR3 is TGTGCCAGCAGCTTGGGACAGGGCACCGGGGAGCTGTTTTTT. Protein: CASSLGQGTGELFF. The rearrangement joins TRBV5-4 to TRBJ2-2; 7 bases align to TRBD1. V lost 0 bases, J lost 4 bases, and 0 bases stayed unmatched. The V gene's germline CDR1 is SGHNT and CDR2 YYREEE (reference sequence). The CDR3 consists of 14 residues.

This rearrangement joins TRBV11-3 to TRBJ2-2; D is ambiguous. This CDR3 has 16 amino acids. V was cut by 0 bases and J by 6 bases, with 14 bases left in between. Germline CDR1 and CDR2: SGHNT and YENEEA. The CDR3 reads CASSLEGTYGPGELFF. The CDR3, as DNA: TGTGCCAGCAGCTTAGAGGGAACATACGGCCCCGGGGAGCTGTTTTTT. Supplemented by reference TRBV11-3 and TRBJ2-2, the full variable domain reads EAGVVQSPRYKIIEKKQPVAFWCNPISGHNTLYWYLQNLGQGPELLIRYENEEAVDDSQLPKDRFSAERLKGVDSTLKIQPAELGDSAVYLCASSLEGTYGPGELFFGEGSRLTVL.

The chain has TRBV28 and TRBJ2-4, with D unclear. Germline lookup yields CDR1 MDHEN and CDR2 SYDVKM. The CDR3 runs to 12 residues. V gave up 5 bases and J gave up 7 bases, with 9 bases separating them. The CDR3 is CASSDLGNIQYF. CDR3 DNA sequence: TGTGCCAGCAGTGATCTGGGGAACATTCAGTACTTC. Filled out from reference TRBV28 and TRBJ2-4, the complete variable domain reads DVKVTQSSRYLVKRTGEKVFLECVQDMDHENMFWYRQDPGLGLRLIYFSYDVKMKEKGDIPEGYSVSREKKERFSLILESASTNQTSMYLCASSDLGNIQYFGAGTRLSVL.

The chain has TRBV5-6 and TRBJ2-1, with TRBD2 matching over 7 bases. The germline V gene encodes CDR1 SGHDT and CDR2 YYEEEE. The CDR3 loop spans 15 amino acids. V trimming: 2 bases; J trimming: 8 bases; junction bases outside the gene matches: 10. The CDR3 coding sequence is TGTGCCAGCAGCTTCCGGCGGCTAGCGGCCGATGAGCAGTTCTTC. It codes for CASSFRRLAADEQFF.

The V and J genes are TRBV7-8 and TRBJ2-7; TRBD2 matches at 8 bases. The germline V gene has CDR1 SGHVS and CDR2 FQNEAQ. CDR3 size: 16 residues. The J segment lost 3 bases and the V segment lost 1 base, leaving 8 bases of the junction unmatched. DNA of the CDR3: TGTGCCAGCAGCTTAGACCCCCTAGCGGGTAACTACGAGCAGTACTTC. Its translation: CASSLDPLAGNYEQYF.

The V and J genes are TRBV6-1 and TRBJ2-5; D perhaps matches TRBD1 (5 bases). Per the germline V gene, CDR1 is MNHNS and CDR2 is SASEGT. The germline V and J ends were trimmed by 4 bases and 5 bases, with 11 bases remaining between them. The CDR3 covers 13 residues. CDR3 amino acids: CASSGQGWETQYF. The CDR3 DNA sequence: TGTGCCAGCAGTGGGCAGGGCTGGGAGACCCAGTACTTC.